Sequencing of this T cell receptor (beta chain) was carried out in a study of response to subunit inactivated influenza vaccine. Study conclusions and caveats: T cells newly recruited by each seasonal influenza vaccination are few, the authors suggested.

This CDR3 comprises 14 residues. Between the trimmed V and J ends, which lost 5 bases and 0 bases, there was a span of 14 bases. The germline CDR1 and CDR2 sequences are GTSNPN and SVGIG (reference sequence). MiXCR, run by TCRdb on the RT-PCR reads, gives a single entry per CDR3 protein. The sample comprises approximately 500,000 distinct CDR3 sequences, about an eighth of which are singletons, and about an eighth rests with the top ten. A few counts support this clonotype. No antigen is known for it. The chain is built from TRBV30 and TRBJ2-7, with D possibly TRBD2 on 7 matching bases. Sequenced here: PBMCs from blood, sampled 40 to 50 days after vaccination. This clonotype was obtained from a man aged 50-60 years who received an inactivated influenza vaccine. The DNA of the CDR3 is TGTGCCTGGTCAAAGGGAGGGGGCTCCTACGAGCAGTACTTC. Its translation: CAWSKGGGSYEQYF.